The clone carrying this T cell receptor beta chain was observed a handful of times. No antigen is known for it. With constant-segment primers, 5'RACE yielded cDNA libraries of TCR alpha and TCR beta that carried sample barcodes and UMIs. TCRdb re-analysed the 5' RACE reads in MiXCR, keeping a single row per CDR3 protein. Of about 400,000 distinct CDR3 sequences in the sample, less than 25% were seen once. This sample is drawn from a study of T-cell memory formation after mild COVID-19. Study-wide context: There were largely donor-specific TCR clusters. Points from the study as a whole: The pre-infection memory compartment contained some responding clones, suggesting cross-reactive memory joined.

Trimming cost V 4 bases and J 8 bases, with 18 bases left between them. CDR3 length equals 14 residues. Germline CDR1 SGHRS, CDR2 YFSETQ. The V gene is TRBV5-1, the J gene TRBJ1-1, with a possible D match to TRBD1 (5 bases). The source material was PBMCs or a T cell subset sorted from them (not recorded which). This TCR was recovered from an adult woman who had mild COVID-19 (a few samples of this study predate the infection). Cell type and time point are not known. This CDR3 reads CASSIQGGRTEAFF. The CDR3 coding sequence is TGCGCCAGCAGCATTCAGGGCGGTAGGACCGAAGCTTTCTTT.